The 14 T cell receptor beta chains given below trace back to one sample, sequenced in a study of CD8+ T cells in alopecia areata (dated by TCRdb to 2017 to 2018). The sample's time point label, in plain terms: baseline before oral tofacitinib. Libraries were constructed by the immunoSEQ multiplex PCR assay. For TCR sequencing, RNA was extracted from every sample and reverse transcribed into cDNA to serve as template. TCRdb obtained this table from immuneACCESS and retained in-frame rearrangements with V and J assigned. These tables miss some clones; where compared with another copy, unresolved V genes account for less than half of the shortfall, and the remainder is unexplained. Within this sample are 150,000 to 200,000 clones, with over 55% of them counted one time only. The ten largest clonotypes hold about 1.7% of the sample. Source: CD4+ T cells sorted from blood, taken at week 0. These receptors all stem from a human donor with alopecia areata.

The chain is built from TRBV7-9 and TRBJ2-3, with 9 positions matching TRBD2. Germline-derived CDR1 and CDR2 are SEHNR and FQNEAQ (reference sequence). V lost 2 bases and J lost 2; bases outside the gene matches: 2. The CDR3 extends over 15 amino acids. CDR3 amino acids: CASSLKREVTDTQYF. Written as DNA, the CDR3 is TGTGCCAGCAGCTTAAAGCGGGAGGTCACAGATACGCAGTATTTT.

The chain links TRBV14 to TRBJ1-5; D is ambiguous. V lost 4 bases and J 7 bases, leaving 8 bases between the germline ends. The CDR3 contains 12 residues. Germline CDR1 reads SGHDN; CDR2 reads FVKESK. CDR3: CASSRTGQPQHF. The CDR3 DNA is TGTGCCAGCAGCCGGACGGGACAGCCCCAGCATTTT.

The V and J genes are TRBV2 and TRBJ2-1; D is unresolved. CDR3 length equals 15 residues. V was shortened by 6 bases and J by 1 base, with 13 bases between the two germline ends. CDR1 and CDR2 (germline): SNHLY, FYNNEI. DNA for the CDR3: TGTGCCAGCAGACCTCGGGCCCTATCCTACAATGAGCAGTTCTTC. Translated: CASRPRALSYNEQFF.

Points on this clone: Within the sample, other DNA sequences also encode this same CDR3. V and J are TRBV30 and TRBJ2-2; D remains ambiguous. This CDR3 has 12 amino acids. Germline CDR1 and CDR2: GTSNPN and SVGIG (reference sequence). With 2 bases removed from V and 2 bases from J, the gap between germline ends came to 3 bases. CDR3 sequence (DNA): TGTGCCTGGAGTTTAAACACCGGGGAGCTGTTTTTT. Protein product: CAWSLNTGELFF.

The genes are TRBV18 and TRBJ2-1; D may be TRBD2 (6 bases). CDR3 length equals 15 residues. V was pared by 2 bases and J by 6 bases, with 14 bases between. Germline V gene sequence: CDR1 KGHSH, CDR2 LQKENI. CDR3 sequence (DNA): TGTGCCAGCTCACCATCAAGCGGGCGATCCAATGAGCAGTTCTTC. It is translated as CASSPSSGRSNEQFF. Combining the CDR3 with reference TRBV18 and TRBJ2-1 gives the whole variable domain NAGVMQNPRHLVRRRGQEARLRCSPMKGHSHVYWYRQLPEEGLKFMVYLQKENIIDESGMPKERFSAEFPKEGPSILRIQQVVRGDSAAYFCASSPSSGRSNEQFFGPGTRLTVL.

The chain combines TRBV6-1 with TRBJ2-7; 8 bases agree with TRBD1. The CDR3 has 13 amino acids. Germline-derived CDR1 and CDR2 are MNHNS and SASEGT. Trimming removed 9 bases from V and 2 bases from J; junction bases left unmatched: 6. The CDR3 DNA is TGTGCCAGTAACCGGGACAGGACCTACGAGCAGTACTTC. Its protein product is CASNRDRTYEQYF.

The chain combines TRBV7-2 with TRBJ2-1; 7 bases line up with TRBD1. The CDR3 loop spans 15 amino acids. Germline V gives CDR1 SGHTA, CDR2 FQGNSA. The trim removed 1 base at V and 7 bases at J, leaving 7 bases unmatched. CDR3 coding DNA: TGTGCCAGCAGCTTAGTCAGGACAGGCTATAATGAGCAGTTCTTC. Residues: CASSLVRTGYNEQFF. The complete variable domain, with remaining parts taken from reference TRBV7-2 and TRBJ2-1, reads GAGVSQSPSNKVTEKGKDVELRCDPISGHTALYWYRQSLGQGLEFLIYFQGNSAPDKSGLPSDRFSAERTGGSVSTLTIQRTQQEDSAVYLCASSLVRTGYNEQFFGPGTRLTVL.

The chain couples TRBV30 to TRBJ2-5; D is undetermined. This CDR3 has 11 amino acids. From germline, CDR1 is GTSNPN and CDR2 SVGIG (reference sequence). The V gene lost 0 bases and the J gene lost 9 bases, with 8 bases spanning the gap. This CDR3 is CAWSVSTAQYF. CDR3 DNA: TGTGCCTGGAGTGTATCTACGGCCCAGTACTTC.

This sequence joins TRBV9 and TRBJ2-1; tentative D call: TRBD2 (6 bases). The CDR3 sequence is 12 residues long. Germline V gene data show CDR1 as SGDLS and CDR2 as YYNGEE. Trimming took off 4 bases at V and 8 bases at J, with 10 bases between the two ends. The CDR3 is CASSPRGYEQFF. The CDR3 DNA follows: TGTGCCAGCAGCCCCCGGGGGTATGAGCAGTTCTTC.

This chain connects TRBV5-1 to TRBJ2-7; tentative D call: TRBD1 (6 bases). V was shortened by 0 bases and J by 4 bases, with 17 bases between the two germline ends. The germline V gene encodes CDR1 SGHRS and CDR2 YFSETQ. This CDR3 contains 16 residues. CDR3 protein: CASSLGGGVTGYEQYF. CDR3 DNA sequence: TGCGCCAGCAGCTTGGGAGGGGGAGTAACAGGATACGAGCAGTACTTC. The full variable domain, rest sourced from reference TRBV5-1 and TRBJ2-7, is KAGVTQTPRYLIKTRGQQVTLSCSPISGHRSVSWYQQTPGQGLQFLFEYFSETQRNKGNFPGRFSGRQFSNSRSEMNVSTLELGDSALYLCASSLGGGVTGYEQYFGPGTRLTVT.

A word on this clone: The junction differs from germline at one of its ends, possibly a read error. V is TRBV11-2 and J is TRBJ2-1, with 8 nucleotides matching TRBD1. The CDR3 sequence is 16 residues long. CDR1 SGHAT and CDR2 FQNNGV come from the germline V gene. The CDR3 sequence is CASSKVTGASSNEQFF. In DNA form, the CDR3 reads TGTGCCAGCAGCAAAGTGACAGGGGCATCCTCCAATGAGCAGTTCTTC. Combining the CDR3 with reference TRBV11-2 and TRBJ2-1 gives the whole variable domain EAGVAQSPRYKIIEKRQSVAFWCNPISGHATLYWYQQILGQGPKLLIQFQNNGVVDDSQLPKDRFSAERLKGVDSTLKIQPAKLEDSAVYLCASSKVTGASSNEQFFGPGTRLTVL.

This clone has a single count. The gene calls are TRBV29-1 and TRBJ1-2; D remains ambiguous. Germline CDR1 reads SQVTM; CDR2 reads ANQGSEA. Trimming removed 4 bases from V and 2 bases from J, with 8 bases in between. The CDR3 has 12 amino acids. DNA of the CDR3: TGCAGCGTTGTCCAGACAAACTATGGCTACACCTTC. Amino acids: CSVVQTNYGYTF.

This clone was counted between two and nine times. CDR3: CASSELRDREGTDTQYF. The CDR3 DNA reads TGTGCCAGTAGCGAACTCCGGGACAGGGAAGGCACAGATACGCAGTATTTT. The chain carries TRBV19 and TRBJ2-3; 9 bases align to TRBD1. The V gene end was trimmed by 6 bases and the J gene end by 1 base; junction bases not matched to a gene: 11. CDR3 length: 17 amino acids. Germline values: CDR1 LNHDA, CDR2 SQIVND (reference sequence). Supplemented by reference TRBV19 and TRBJ2-3, the full variable domain reads DGGITQSPKYLFRKEGQNVTLSCEQNLNHDAMYWYRQDPGQGLRLIYYSQIVNDFQKGDIAEGYSVSREKKESFPLTVTSAQKNPTAFYLCASSELRDREGTDTQYFGPGTRLTVL.

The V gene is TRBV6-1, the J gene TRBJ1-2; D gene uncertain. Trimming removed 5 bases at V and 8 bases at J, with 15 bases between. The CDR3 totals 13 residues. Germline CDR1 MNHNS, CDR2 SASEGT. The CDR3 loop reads CASSSPLKSGYTF. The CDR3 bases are TGTGCCAGCAGTTCCCCACTTAAGAGCGGCTACACCTTC.